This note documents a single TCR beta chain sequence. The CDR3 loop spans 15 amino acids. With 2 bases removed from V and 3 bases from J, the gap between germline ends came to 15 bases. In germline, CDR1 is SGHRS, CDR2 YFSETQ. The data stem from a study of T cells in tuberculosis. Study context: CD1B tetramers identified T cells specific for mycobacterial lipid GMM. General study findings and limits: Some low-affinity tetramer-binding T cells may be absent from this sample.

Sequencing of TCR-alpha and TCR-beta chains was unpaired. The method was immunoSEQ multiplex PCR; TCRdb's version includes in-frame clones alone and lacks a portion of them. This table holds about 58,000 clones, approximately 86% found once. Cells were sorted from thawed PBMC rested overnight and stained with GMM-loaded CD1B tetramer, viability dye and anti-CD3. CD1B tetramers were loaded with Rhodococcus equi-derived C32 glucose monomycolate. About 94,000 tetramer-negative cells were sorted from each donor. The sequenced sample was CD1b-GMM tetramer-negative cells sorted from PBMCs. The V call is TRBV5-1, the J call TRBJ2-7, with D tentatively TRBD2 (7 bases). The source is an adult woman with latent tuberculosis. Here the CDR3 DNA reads TGCGCCAGCAGCTTAGGGGGGGCGCTTCTCTACGAGCAGTACTTC. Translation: CASSLGGALLYEQYF.